A single sample gave rise to the 14 T cell receptor beta chains below, sequenced in a study of cytomegalovirus exposure and HLA in healthy donors. Profiling relied on immunoSEQ multiplex PCR, and the TCRdb table lists in-frame clones only, not all of them. Here the sample spans about 120,000 clones, approximately 88% being singletons. Sequenced material: PBMCs. The receptors derive from a woman aged 25 to 45 in good health and CMV-seropositive.

The J gene is TRBJ1-1, the V gene TRBV15; D perhaps matches TRBD1 (5 bases). V dropped 1 base and J dropped 3 bases, with 15 bases sitting between them. This CDR3 comprises 16 residues. Per the germline V gene, CDR1 is LNHNV and CDR2 is YYDKDF (reference sequence). The CDR3 sequence is CATSRAAGYLYTEAFF. Here the CDR3 DNA reads TGTGCCACCAGCAGAGCGGCAGGGTACCTGTACACTGAAGCTTTCTTT. The full variable domain, its missing parts supplied by reference TRBV15 and TRBJ1-1, is DAMVIQNPRYQVTQFGKPVTLSCSQTLNHNVMYWYQQKSSQAPKLLFHYYDKDFNNEADTPDNFQSRRPNTSFCFLDIRSPGLGDTAMYLCATSRAAGYLYTEAFFGQGTRLTVV.

The chain combines TRBV6-4 with TRBJ1-6; tentative D call: TRBD1 (5 bases). The CDR3 loop spans 14 amino acids. Germline V gene data show CDR1 as MRHNA and CDR2 as SNTAGT. Trimming stripped 3 bases from V and 4 bases from J, with 7 bases between. The CDR3 loop is CASSEGLYNSPLHF. The CDR3 bases are TGTGCCAGCAGTGAGGGACTGTATAATTCACCCCTCCACTTT.

The J gene is TRBJ2-7, the V gene TRBV11-2; D is undetermined. The germline V and J ends were trimmed by 1 base and 1 base, with 8 bases remaining between them. The CDR3 is 14 residues long. Germline-derived CDR1 and CDR2 are SGHAT and FQNNGV. The CDR3 region is CASSLVSGSYEQYF. The CDR3 bases are TGTGCCAGCAGCTTAGTATCAGGTTCCTACGAGCAGTACTTC.

This clone occurred a few times. The chain combines TRBV5-1 with TRBJ2-1; 10 positions agree with TRBD1. CDR1 and CDR2 (germline): SGHRS, YFSETQ. The CDR3 has 15 residues. V was pared by 1 base and J by 9 bases, with 7 bases of the junction left unmatched. In nucleotides, the CDR3 is TGCGCCAGCAGCTTGACAGGGACAGGGGAGGGTGAGCAGTTCTTC. Translated: CASSLTGTGEGEQFF.

This rearrangement joins TRBV5-6 to TRBJ2-5; D perhaps matches TRBD1 (6 bases). From germline, CDR1 is SGHDT and CDR2 YYEEEE. Trimming took 2 bases from V and 1 from J, leaving 9 bases between them. CDR3 length: 14 amino acids. The CDR3 reads CASSFSGAQETQYF. In nucleotides, the CDR3 is TGTGCCAGCAGCTTCTCAGGGGCCCAAGAGACCCAGTACTTC.

This rearrangement joins TRBV5-4 to TRBJ2-7, with 7 bases lining up with TRBD2. After removal of 4 bases from V and 3 bases from J, the junction contained 10 bases not matched to a gene. The CDR3 is made up of 15 amino acids. In germline, CDR1 is SGHNT, CDR2 YYREEE (reference sequence). Here the CDR3 reads CASSRGGGNNYEQYF. CDR3 nucleotides: TGTGCCAGCAGCCGTGGGGGGGGGAACAACTACGAGCAGTACTTC.

The V gene is TRBV5-1, the J gene TRBJ1-2, with D maybe TRBD1 (6 bases). The CDR3 loop spans 14 amino acids. V was pared by 2 bases and J by 8 bases, with 16 bases between. CDR1 is SGHRS and CDR2 is YFSETQ in the germline V gene. CDR3 nucleotide sequence: TGCGCCAGCAGCTTAGGCAGGGGATACGGGGGCTACACCTTC. Protein product: CASSLGRGYGGYTF.

The chain employs TRBV6-5 and TRBJ2-1, with D possibly TRBD2 on 6 matching bases. Germline V gene lookup returns CDR1 MNHEY and CDR2 SVGAGI. V gave up 4 bases and J gave up 12 bases, with 10 bases separating them. The CDR3 extends over 11 amino acids. The CDR3 sequence: CASSSRELQFF. CDR3 DNA: TGTGCCAGCAGTTCCCGGGAGCTGCAGTTCTTC.

The chain combines TRBV6-5 with TRBJ1-1; TRBD1 might be the D (6 bases). The CDR3 spans 15 residues. Germline assignment: CDR1 MNHEY and CDR2 SVGAGI. The V end lost 4 bases, the J end lost 3 bases, and 15 bases lay between the germline ends. CDR3 nucleotides: TGTGCCAGCAGTTGGACCTTCGCAGGGGACACTGAAGCTTTCTTT. Translated: CASSWTFAGDTEAFF.

This clone has only one observation. This chain links TRBV19 with TRBJ2-1; D possibly corresponds to TRBD2 (5 bases). Germline V gene data show CDR1 as LNHDA and CDR2 as SQIVND (reference sequence). CDR3 length equals 17 residues. Between the trimmed V and J ends, which lost 6 bases and 0 bases, there was a span of 18 bases. CDR3 residues: CASSPGRGPSSYNEQFF. CDR3 nucleotides: TGTGCCAGTAGCCCCGGTCGGGGTCCCAGCTCCTACAATGAGCAGTTCTTC.

This clone has a handful of counts. V usage is TRBV7-2 and J usage is TRBJ1-5; no clear D. Trimming removed 0 bases at V and 6 bases at J, with 9 bases between. This CDR3 has 14 amino acids. The V gene's germline CDR1 is SGHTA and CDR2 FQGNSA. DNA for the CDR3: TGTGCCAGCAGCTTAGCGAGGTTGGGTCAGCCCCAGCATTTT. It translates to CASSLARLGQPQHF.

The chain links TRBV25-1 to TRBJ1-2; possibly TRBD1 for D (6 bases). The V and J ends lost 4 bases and 2 bases respectively, with 11 bases between them. CDR1 is MGHDK and CDR2 is SYGVNS in the germline V gene. This CDR3 has 14 residues. The CDR3 sequence is CASSAPGTNYGYTF. The CDR3 DNA reads TGTGCCAGCAGTGCCCCCGGGACAAACTATGGCTACACCTTC.

This sequence joins TRBV13 and TRBJ2-1, with 7 positions matching TRBD1. CDR3 length: 16 residues. V dropped 5 bases and J dropped 6; count of bases not matched to a gene: 13. Germline CDR1 PRHDT, CDR2 FYEKMQ (reference sequence). Here the CDR3 DNA reads TGTGCCAGCAGCCGATCCACCGGGACAGCCGGCAATGAGCAGTTCTTC. Protein sequence: CASSRSTGTAGNEQFF.

The count of this clone is one. This chain links TRBV27 with TRBJ2-1, with TRBD2 matching over 11 bases. CDR1 is MNHEY, CDR2 SMNVEV, per germline (reference sequence). This CDR3 region has 16 residues. The ends lost 0 bases at V and 7 bases at J; junction bases unmatched: 5. CDR3: CASSLSSSGGQNEQFF. The CDR3 DNA sequence: TGTGCCAGCAGTTTATCATCTAGCGGGGGGCAGAATGAGCAGTTCTTC.